This is a list of T cell receptor beta chains from one sample in a study of cytomegalovirus exposure and HLA in healthy donors. Clones were sequenced by immunoSEQ multiplex PCR, and TCRdb holds only the in-frame ones, with some missing. The sample includes tens of thousands of clones, 97% of them seen just once. The sequencing input was PBMCs. The receptors come from a woman aged 18-35 years in good health and CMV-seropositive. Both conserved end residues are trimmed from each CDR3. Fields, in order: D gene, V gene, J gene, CDR3 protein. D genes are given only for firm matches.

TRBD2	TRBV6-5	TRBJ2-5	ASSWTSGRETQY
-	TRBV6-5	TRBJ1-1	ASSYSGANTEAF
-	TRBV4-1	TRBJ1-1	ASSQASPRGTEAF
-	TRBV29-1	TRBJ2-5	SATDLAKPTETQY
TRBD2	TRBV27	TRBJ2-1	ASSPPTSGRVNEQF
-	TRBV29-1	TRBJ2-7	SVEGQGLDEQY
TRBD1	TRBV10-3	TRBJ1-2	AISPGGDGYT
-	TRBV4-1	TRBJ2-1	ASSQAGSSYNEQF
TRBD2	TRBV6-1	TRBJ2-5	ASPRGGETQY
TRBD1	TRBV9	TRBJ1-4	ASTGQGNEKLF
TRBD2	TRBV9	TRBJ2-7	ASSEGPGLAGVVTYEQY
-	TRBV28	TRBJ1-5	ASSTTYSNQPQH
TRBD1	TRBV27	TRBJ2-3	ASSDRTGQYTDTQY
TRBD1	TRBV28	TRBJ1-5	ASSPQGASNQPQH
TRBD1	TRBV10-3	TRBJ2-3	AITPGQGGDTQY
-	TRBV28	TRBJ1-4	ASSLGGRGEKLF
TRBD2	TRBV27	TRBJ2-2	ASSLSSGRTGELF
TRBD1	TRBV28	TRBJ1-2	ASSKTGTVNYGYT
TRBD2	TRBV20-1	TRBJ2-1	SASVSGEQF
TRBD1	TRBV13	TRBJ1-2	ASSSRGTGVSHSYGYT